Listed here is a single TCR beta chain. Its antigen is as yet unknown. J was trimmed by 6 bases and V by 5 bases; bases with no gene match: 17. The CDR3 runs to 20 residues. This sample was taken from a study of T-cell reconstitution after alpha-beta-depleted transplantation in children. Points from the study as a whole: Several hundred expanded graft clones reportedly gave rise to the alpha-beta T cells present about two months after transplant. Diversity and T-cell counts at one year after transplant derived mostly from new T cells. From surviving recipient T cells and thymic progenitors came the high day-60 TCRbeta diversity observed in some patients.

Preparation of the TCRbeta library was carried out with unique molecular identifiers. TCRdb re-derived calls from the PCR reads in MiXCR, one entry per CDR3 protein. The repertoire holds hundreds of thousands of distinct CDR3 sequences, with roughly 18% as singletons. The sample here was PBMCs, mostly from graft donor cells, taken 360 days after TCRalphabeta/CD19-depleted stem cell transplant. The sequence derives from a male patient aged 2 to 9 who had a stem cell transplant for acute lymphoblastic leukemia, so the T cells may come from the graft donor. The chain is built from TRBV12-3 or TRBV12-4 and TRBJ2-2; the match to TRBD2 covers 14 bases. The CDR3 loop is CASSPWGRLAGGPRAGELFF. CDR3 nucleotide sequence: TGTGCCAGCAGTCCATGGGGACGACTAGCGGGGGGGCCCAGGGCCGGGGAGCTGTTTTTT.